This TCR beta chain derives from a study of Graves' ophthalmopathy and Graves' hyperthyroidism. This CDR3 has 11 amino acids. V trimming: 7 bases; J trimming: 7 bases; junction bases outside the gene matches: 6. Germline V gives CDR1 SQVTM, CDR2 ANQGSEA. Every ophthalmopathy donor presented moderate-to-severe activity, CAS ≥3, NOSPECS ≥4 and duration under 3 months. The sequenced template was RNA, covering the TCR beta CDR3 region. First-round RT-PCR used HTBI primers; second-round multiplex PCR followed. In TCRdb, the multiplex PCR reads were re-called with MiXCR into one record per CDR3 protein. The sample records hundreds of thousands of distinct CDR3 sequences, 35% to 45% being singletons.

The TCR was taken from an adult man with Graves' ophthalmopathy. The V gene is TRBV29-1, the J gene TRBJ1-1, with 7 bases aligning to TRBD1. Sequenced input: peripheral blood. The CDR3 sequence: CSGTGAGEAFF. CDR3 nucleotide sequence: TGCAGCGGTACAGGGGCCGGTGAAGCTTTCTTT. Full variable domain (missing parts from reference TRBV29-1 and TRBJ1-1): SAVISQKPSRDICQRGTSLTIQCQVDSQVTMMFWYRQQPGQSLTLIATANQGSEATYESGFVIDKFPISRPNLTFSTLTVSNMSPEDSSIYLCSGTGAGEAFFGQGTRLTVV.